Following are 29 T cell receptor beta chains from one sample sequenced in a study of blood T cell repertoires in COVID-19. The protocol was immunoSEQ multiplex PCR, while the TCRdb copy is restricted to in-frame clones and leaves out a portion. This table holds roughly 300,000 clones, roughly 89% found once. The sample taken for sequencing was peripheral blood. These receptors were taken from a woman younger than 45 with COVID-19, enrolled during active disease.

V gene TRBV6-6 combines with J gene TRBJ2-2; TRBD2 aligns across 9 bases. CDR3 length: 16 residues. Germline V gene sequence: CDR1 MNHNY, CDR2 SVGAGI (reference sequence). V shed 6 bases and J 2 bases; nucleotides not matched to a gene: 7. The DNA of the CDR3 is TGTGCCAGCAGCTCTAGCGGGGACACAAACACCGGGGAGCTGTTTTTT. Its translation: CASSSSGDTNTGELFF.

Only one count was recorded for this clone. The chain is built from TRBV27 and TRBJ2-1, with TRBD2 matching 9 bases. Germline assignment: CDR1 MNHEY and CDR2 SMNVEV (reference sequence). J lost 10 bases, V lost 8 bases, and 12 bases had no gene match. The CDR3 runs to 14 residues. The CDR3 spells CASRNGAGGLEQFF. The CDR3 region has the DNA TGTGCCAGCCGGAATGGGGCGGGGGGGCTAGAGCAGTTCTTC.

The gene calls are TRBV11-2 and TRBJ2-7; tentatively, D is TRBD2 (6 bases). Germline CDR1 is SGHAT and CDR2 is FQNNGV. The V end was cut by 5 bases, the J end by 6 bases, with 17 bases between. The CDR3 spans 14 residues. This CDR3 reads CASSRRGLEGEQYF. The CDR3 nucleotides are TGTGCCAGCAGCAGACGGGGACTCGAGGGCGAGCAGTACTTC.

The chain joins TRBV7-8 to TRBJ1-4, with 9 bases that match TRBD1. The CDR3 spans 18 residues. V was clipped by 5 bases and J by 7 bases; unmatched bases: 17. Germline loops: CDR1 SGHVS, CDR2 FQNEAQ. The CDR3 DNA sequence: TGTGCCAGCAGCGGTCCTCGGGACAGGGTAGTCCAGCGTGAAAAACTGTTTTTT. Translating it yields CASSGPRDRVVQREKLFF.

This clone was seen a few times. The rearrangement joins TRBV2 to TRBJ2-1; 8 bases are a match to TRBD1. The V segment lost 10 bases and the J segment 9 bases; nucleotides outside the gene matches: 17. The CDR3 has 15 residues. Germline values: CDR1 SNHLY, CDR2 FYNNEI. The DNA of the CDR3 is TGTGCCACGAGAGGCGGACAGGGTTCGCGGGGTGAGCAGTTCTTC. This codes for CATRGGQGSRGEQFF.

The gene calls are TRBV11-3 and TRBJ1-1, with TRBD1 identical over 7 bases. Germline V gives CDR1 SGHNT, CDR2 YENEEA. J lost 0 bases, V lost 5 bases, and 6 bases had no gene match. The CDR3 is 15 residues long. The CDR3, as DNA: TGTGCCAGCAGCGATCAGGGGGGCATGAACACTGAAGCTTTCTTT. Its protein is CASSDQGGMNTEAFF. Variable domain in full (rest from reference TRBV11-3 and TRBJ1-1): EAGVVQSPRYKIIEKKQPVAFWCNPISGHNTLYWYLQNLGQGPELLIRYENEEAVDDSQLPKDRFSAERLKGVDSTLKIQPAELGDSAVYLCASSDQGGMNTEAFFGQGTRLTVV.

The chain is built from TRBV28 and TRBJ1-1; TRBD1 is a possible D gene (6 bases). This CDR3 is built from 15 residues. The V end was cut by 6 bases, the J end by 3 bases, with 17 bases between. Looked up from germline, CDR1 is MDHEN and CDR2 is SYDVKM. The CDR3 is CASRDSRGIDTEAFF. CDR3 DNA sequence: TGTGCCAGCAGGGACTCCAGGGGAATTGACACTGAAGCTTTCTTT.

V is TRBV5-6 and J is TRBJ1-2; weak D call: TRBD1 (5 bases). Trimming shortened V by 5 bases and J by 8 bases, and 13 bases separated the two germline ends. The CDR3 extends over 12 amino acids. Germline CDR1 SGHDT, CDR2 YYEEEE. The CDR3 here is CASRLGVEGYTF. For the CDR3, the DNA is TGTGCCAGCAGGCTAGGGGTGGAAGGCTACACCTTC.

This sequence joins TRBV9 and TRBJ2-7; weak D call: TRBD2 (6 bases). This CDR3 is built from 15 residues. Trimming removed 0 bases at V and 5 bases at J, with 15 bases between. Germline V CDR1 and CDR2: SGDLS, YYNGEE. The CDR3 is CASSVAAGSGDEQYF. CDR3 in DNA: TGTGCCAGCAGCGTAGCCGCGGGGTCCGGGGACGAGCAGTACTTC. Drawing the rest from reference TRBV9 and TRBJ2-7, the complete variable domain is DSGVTQTPKHLITATGQRVTLRCSPRSGDLSVYWYQQSLDQGLQFLIQYYNGEERAKGNILERFSAQQFPDLHSELNLSSLELGDSALYFCASSVAAGSGDEQYFGPGTRLTVT.

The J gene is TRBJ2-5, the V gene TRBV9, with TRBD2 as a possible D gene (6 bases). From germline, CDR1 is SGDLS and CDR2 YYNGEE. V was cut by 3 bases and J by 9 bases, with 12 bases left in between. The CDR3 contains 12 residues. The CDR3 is CASSAQWGAQYF. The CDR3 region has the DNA TGTGCCAGCAGCGCTCAATGGGGGGCCCAGTACTTC.

For the CDR3, the DNA is TGTGCCACCAGTGCCCCTTTAGGAGTTAGCACAGATACGCAGTATTTT. This translates into CATSAPLGVSTDTQYF. This chain joins TRBV24-1 and TRBJ2-3, with unresolved D. Germline-derived CDR1 and CDR2 are KGHDR and SFDVKD. The germline V and J ends were trimmed by 5 bases and 0 bases, with 14 bases remaining between them. This CDR3 comprises 16 residues.

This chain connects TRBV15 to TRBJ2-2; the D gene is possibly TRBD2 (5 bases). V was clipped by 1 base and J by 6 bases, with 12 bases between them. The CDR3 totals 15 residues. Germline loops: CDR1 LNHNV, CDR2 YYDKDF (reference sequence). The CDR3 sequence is CATSRAGVSSGELFF. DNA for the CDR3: TGTGCCACCAGCAGAGCCGGGGTTTCCTCCGGGGAGCTGTTTTTT.

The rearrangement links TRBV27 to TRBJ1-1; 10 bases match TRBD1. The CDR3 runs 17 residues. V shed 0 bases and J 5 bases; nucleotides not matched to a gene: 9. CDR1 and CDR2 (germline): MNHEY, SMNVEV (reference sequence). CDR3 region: CASSLSPLTGGETEAFF. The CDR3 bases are TGTGCCAGCAGTTTATCCCCTTTGACAGGGGGCGAAACTGAAGCTTTCTTT.

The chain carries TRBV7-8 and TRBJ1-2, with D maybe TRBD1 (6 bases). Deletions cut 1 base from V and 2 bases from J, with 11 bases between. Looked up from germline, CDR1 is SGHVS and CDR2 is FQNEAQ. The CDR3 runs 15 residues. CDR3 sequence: CASSLGGQTNYGYTF. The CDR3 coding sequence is TGTGCCAGCAGCTTAGGGGGGCAGACGAACTATGGCTACACCTTC. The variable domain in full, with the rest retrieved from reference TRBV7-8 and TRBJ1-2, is GAGVSQSPRYKVAKRGQDVALRCDPISGHVSLFWYQQALGQGPEFLTYFQNEAQLDKSGLPSDRFFAERPEGSVSTLKIQRTQQEDSAVYLCASSLGGQTNYGYTFGSGTRLTVV.

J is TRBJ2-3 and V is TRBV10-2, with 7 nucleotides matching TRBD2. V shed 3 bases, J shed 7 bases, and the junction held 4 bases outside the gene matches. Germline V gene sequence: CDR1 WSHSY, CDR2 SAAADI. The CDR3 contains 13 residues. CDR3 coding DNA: TGCGCCAGCAGTGACCAACTAGCGTATACGCAGTATTTT. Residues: CASSDQLAYTQYF.

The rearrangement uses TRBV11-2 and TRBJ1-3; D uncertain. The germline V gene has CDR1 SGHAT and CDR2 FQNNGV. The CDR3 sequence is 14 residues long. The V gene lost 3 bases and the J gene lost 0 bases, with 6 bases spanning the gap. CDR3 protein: CASSFTHSGNTIYF. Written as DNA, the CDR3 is TGTGCCAGCAGCTTTACACACTCTGGAAACACCATATATTTT.

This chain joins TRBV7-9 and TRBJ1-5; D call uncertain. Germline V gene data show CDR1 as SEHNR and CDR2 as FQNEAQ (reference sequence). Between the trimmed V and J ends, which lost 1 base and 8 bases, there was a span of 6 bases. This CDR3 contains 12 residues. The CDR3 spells CASSLDTKPQHF. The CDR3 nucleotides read TGTGCCAGCAGCTTAGACACGAAGCCCCAGCATTTT. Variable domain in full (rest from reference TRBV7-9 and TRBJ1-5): DTGVSQNPRHKITKRGQNVTFRCDPISEHNRLYWYRQTLGQGPEFLTYFQNEAQLEKSRLLSDRFSAERPKGSFSTLEIQRTEQGDSAMYLCASSLDTKPQHFGDGTRLSIL.

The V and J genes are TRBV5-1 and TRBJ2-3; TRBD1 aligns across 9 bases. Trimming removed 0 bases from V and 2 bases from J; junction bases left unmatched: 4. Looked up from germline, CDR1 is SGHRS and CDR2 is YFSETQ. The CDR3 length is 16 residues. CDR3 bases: TGCGCCAGCAGCTTGGGGACAGGGGCTTTCACAGATACGCAGTATTTT. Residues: CASSLGTGAFTDTQYF.

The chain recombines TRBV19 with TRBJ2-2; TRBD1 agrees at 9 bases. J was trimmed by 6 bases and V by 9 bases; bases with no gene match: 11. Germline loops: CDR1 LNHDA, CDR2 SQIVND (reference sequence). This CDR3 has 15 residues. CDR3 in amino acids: CASSRDRAFSGELFF. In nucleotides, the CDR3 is TGTGCCAGCTCCAGGGACAGGGCGTTCTCCGGGGAGCTGTTTTTT.

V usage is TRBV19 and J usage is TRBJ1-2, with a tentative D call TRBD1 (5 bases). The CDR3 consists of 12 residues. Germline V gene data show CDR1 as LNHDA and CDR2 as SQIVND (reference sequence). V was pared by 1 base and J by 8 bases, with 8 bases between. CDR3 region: CASSIARVGYTF. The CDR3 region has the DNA TGTGCCAGTAGTATAGCCAGGGTGGGCTACACCTTC. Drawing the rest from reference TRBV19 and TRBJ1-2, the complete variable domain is DGGITQSPKYLFRKEGQNVTLSCEQNLNHDAMYWYRQDPGQGLRLIYYSQIVNDFQKGDIAEGYSVSREKKESFPLTVTSAQKNPTAFYLCASSIARVGYTFGSGTRLTVV.

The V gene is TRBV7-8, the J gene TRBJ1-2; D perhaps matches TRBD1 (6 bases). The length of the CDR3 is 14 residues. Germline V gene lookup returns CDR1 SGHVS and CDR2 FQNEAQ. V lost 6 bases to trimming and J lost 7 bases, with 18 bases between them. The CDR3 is CASRPLRGALGYTF. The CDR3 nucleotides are TGTGCCAGCAGACCCTTGCGGGGGGCACTTGGCTACACCTTC.

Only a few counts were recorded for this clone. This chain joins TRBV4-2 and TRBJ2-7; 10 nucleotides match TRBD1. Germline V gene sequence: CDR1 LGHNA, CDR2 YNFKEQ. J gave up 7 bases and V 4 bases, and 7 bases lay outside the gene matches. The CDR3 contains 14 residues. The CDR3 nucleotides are TGTGCCAGCAGCCTCATCGGACAGGGGGATGAGCAGTACTTC. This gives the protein CASSLIGQGDEQYF.

The CDR3 DNA follows: TGTGCCAGCAAAAAACAGGGGAGAAACACCATATATTTT. It encodes CASKKQGRNTIYF. This chain links TRBV6-5 with TRBJ1-3; 7 bases are a match to TRBD1. The V and J ends lost 7 bases and 5 bases, in that order; junction bases with no gene match: 5. The CDR3 consists of 13 residues. The germline V gene has CDR1 MNHEY and CDR2 SVGAGI.

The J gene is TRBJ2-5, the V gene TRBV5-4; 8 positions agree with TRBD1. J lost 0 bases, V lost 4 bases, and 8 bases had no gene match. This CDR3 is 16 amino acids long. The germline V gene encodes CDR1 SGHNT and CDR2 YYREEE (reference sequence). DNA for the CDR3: TGTGCCAGCAGCCTTACTCGGGACAGGTACCAAGAGACCCAGTACTTC. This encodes CASSLTRDRYQETQYF.

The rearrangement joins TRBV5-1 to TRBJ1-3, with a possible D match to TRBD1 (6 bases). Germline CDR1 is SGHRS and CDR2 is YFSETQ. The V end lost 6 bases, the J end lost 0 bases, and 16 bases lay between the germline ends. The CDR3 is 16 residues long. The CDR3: CASNPGHLSSGNTIYF. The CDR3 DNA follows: TGCGCCAGCAACCCGGGACACTTGAGCTCTGGAAACACCATATATTTT. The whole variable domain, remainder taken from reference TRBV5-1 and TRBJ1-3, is KAGVTQTPRYLIKTRGQQVTLSCSPISGHRSVSWYQQTPGQGLQFLFEYFSETQRNKGNFPGRFSGRQFSNSRSEMNVSTLELGDSALYLCASNPGHLSSGNTIYFGEGSWLTVV.

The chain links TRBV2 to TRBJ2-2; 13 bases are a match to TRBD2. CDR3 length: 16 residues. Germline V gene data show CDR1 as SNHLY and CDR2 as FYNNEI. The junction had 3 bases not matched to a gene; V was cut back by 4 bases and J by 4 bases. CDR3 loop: CASSARTSGGTGELFF. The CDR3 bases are TGTGCCAGCAGTGCCCGGACTAGCGGGGGCACCGGGGAGCTGTTTTTT.

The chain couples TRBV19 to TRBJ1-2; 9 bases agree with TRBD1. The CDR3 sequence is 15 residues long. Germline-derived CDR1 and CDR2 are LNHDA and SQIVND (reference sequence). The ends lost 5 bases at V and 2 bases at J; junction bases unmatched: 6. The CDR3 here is CASSPPGTGNYGYTF. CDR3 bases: TGTGCCAGTAGTCCCCCCGGGACAGGGAACTATGGCTACACCTTC.

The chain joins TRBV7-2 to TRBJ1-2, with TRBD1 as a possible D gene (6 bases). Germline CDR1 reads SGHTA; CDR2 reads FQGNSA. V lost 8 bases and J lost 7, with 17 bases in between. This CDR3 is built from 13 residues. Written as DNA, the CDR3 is TGTGCCAGCCGTACCTCAGGGGAAAGTGGCTACACCTTC. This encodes CASRTSGESGYTF.

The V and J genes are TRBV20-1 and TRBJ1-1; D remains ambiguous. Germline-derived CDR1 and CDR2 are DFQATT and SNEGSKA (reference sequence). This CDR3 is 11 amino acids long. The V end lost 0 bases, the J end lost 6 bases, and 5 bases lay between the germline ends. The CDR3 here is CSARDLAEAFF. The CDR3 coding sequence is TGCAGTGCTAGAGATCTTGCTGAAGCTTTCTTT.